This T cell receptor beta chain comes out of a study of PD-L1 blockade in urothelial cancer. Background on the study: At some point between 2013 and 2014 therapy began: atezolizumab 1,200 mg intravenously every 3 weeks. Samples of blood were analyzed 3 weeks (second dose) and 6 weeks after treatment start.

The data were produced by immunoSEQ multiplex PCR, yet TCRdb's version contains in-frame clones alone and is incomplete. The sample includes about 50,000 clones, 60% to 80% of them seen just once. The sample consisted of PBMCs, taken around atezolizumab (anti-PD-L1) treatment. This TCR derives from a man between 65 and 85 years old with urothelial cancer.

The CDR3 protein is CASSVTLLNPTDTQYF. The CDR3 DNA is TGTGCCAGCAGCGTCACGCTGCTAAACCCCACAGATACGCAGTATTTT. The genes are TRBV7-2 and TRBJ2-3; D is ambiguous. Germline V gives CDR1 SGHTA, CDR2 FQGNSA. The CDR3 covers 16 residues. V was trimmed by 5 bases and J by 2 bases, leaving 17 bases between them.